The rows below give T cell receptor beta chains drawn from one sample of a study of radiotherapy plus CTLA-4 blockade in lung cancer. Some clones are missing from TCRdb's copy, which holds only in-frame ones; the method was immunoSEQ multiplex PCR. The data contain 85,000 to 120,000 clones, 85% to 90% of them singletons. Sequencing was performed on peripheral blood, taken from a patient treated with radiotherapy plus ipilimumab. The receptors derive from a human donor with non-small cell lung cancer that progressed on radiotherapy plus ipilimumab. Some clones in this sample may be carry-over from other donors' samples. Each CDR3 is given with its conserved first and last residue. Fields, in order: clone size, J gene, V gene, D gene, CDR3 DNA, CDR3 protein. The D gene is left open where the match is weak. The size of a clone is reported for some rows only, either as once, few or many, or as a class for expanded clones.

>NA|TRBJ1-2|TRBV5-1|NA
TGCGCCAGCAGCTTGGAAGCAGGGTATGGCTACACCTTC
CASSLEAGYGYTF
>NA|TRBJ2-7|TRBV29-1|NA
TGCAGCGTTTTATTTTCGGGACGGGGAGGCTACGAGCAGTACTTC
CSVLFSGRGGYEQYF
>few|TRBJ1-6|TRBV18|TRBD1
TGTGCCAGCTCACCGACGCCAGGGGGCGATTCACCCCTCCACTTT
CASSPTPGGDSPLHF
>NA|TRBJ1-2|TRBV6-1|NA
TGTGCCAGCAGTGTAAACAATCTCTATGGCTACACCTTC
CASSVNNLYGYTF
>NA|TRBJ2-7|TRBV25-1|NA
TGTGCCAGCAGTAGGAGCTGGGAGCAGTACTTC
CASSRSWEQYF
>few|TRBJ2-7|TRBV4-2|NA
TGTGCCAGCAGCCAAGTCATACTTTCCTACGAGCAGTACTTC
CASSQVILSYEQYF
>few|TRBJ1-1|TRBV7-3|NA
TGTGCCAGCAGCTCCGGGTCAACCACTGAAGCTTTCTTT
CASSSGSTTEAFF
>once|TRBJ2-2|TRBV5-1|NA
TGCGCCAGCAGCACCCAAGGTAACGGCGGGGAGCTGTTTTTT
CASSTQGNGGELFF
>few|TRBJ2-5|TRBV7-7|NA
TGTGCTAGCAGCTTATCATGGGGTGGAGAGACCCAGTACTTC
CASSLSWGGETQYF
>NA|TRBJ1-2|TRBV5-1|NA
TGCGCCAGCAGCTTGATGCAGGGAAACTATGGCTACACCTTC
CASSLMQGNYGYTF
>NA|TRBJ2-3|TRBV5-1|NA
TGCGCCAGCAGCTTGAGGACACAGAGTAGCACAGATACGCAGTATTTT
CASSLRTQSSTDTQYF
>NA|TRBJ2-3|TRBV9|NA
TGTGCCAGCAGCGTAGTAGGCACAGATACGCAGTATTTT
CASSVVGTDTQYF
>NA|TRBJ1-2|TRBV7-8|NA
TGTGCCAGCAGTCACAGGGCTGACTATGGCTACACCTTC
CASSHRADYGYTF
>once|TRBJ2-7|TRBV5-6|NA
TGTGCCAGCAGCTTGGCCACACTTCTCTCCTACGAGCAGTACTTC
CASSLATLLSYEQYF
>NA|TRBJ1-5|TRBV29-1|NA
TGCAGCGTCGGTAGGGCCTACAATCAGCCCCAGCATTTT
CSVGRAYNQPQHF
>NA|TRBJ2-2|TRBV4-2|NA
TGTGCCAGCAGCCAACCTGGGGGCAACACCGGGGAGCTGTTTTTT
CASSQPGGNTGELFF
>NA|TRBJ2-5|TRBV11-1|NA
TGTGCCAGCAGCTCCTTTAGACGGATACAAGAGACCCAGTACTTC
CASSSFRRIQETQYF
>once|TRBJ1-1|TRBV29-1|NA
TGCAGCGCATGGCGACTAAAGGGGGTGAACACTGAAGCTTTCTTT
CSAWRLKGVNTEAFF
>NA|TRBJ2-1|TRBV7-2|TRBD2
TGTGCCAGTAAGATGGGACTAGCGCTTTACAATGAGCAGTTCTTC
CASKMGLALYNEQFF
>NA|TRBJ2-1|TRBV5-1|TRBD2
TGCGCCAGCAGCTTGGCCGCGGGGGGCTCCTACAATGAGCAGTTCTTC
CASSLAAGGSYNEQFF
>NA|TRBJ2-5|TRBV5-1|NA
TGCGCCAGCAGCGGCGGGGACCACCAAGAGACCCAGTACTTC
CASSGGDHQETQYF
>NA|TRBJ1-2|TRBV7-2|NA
TGTGCCAGCAGCTCATCATGGGGACAAGGCTACACCTTC
CASSSSWGQGYTF
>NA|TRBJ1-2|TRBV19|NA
TGTGCCAGTAGTATACGAGGGGGGGACTATGGCTACACCTTC
CASSIRGGDYGYTF
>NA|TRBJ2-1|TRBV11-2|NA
TGTGCCAGCAGCCTGATAAATGAGCAGTTCTTC
CASSLINEQFF
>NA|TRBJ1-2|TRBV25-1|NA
TGTGCCACCCGAGGGGGGACACTGAGCTATGGCTACACCTTC
CATRGGTLSYGYTF
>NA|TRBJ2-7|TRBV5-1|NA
TGCGCCAGCAAGCTGGACTCCTACGAGCAGTACTTC
CASKLDSYEQYF
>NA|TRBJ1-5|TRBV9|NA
TGTGCCAGCAGCGACACACCCAATCAGCCCCAGCATTTT
CASSDTPNQPQHF
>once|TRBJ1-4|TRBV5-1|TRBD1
TGCGCCAGCAGCTTGGACAGGGGTTTGACGAAACTGTTTTTT
CASSLDRGLTKLFF
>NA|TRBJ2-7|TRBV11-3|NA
TGTGCCAGCAGCTTAGACAGGGATCGAGAGCAGTACTTC
CASSLDRDREQYF
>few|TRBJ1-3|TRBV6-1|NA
TGTGCCAGCAGTGAAGGGGGCTCTGGAAACACCATATATTTT
CASSEGGSGNTIYF
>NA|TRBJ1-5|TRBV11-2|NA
TGTGCCAGCAGTTTCAATAGCAATCAGCCCCAGCATTTT
CASSFNSNQPQHF
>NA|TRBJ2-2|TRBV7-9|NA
TGTGCCAGCCCCCGGGGCGGCATGAACACCGGGGAGCTGTTTTTT
CASPRGGMNTGELFF
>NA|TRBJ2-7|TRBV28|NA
TGTGCCAGCAGTTTTTATTACAGTTCCTACGAGCAGTACTTC
CASSFYYSSYEQYF
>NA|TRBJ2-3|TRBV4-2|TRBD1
TGTGCCAGCAGCCAGACGACAGGGGGGGTAGATACGCAGTATTTT
CASSQTTGGVDTQYF
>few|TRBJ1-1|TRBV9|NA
TGTGCCAGCAGCGTAGGCGGGGAAACTGAAGCTTTCTTT
CASSVGGETEAFF
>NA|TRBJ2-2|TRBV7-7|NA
TGTGCTAGCAGCGCCCAGGGGCCCGGGGAGCTGTTTTTT
CASSAQGPGELFF
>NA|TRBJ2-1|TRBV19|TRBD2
TGTGCCAGCTCTAGACTAGCAGGCAATGAGCAGTTCTTC
CASSRLAGNEQFF
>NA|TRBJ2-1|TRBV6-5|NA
TGTGCCAGCATGCGGGGGCCCTACAATGAGCAGTTCTTC
CASMRGPYNEQFF
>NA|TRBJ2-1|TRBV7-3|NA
TGTGCCAGCAGCCCCCTAGGGGGCTCCTACAATGAGCAGTTCTTC
CASSPLGGSYNEQFF
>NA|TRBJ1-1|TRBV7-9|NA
TGTGCCAGCAGCTTAGCGGCAGCAAACACTGAAGCTTTCTTC
CASSLAAANTEAFF
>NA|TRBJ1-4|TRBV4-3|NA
TGCGCCAGCAGCCTGGGAGGGGAGACAGAAAAACTGTTTTTT
CASSLGGETEKLFF
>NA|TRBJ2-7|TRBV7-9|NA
TGTGCCAGCAGCACCGGCCCCCGGGACCCCTACGAGCAGTACTTC
CASSTGPRDPYEQYF
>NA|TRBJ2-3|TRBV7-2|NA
TGTGCCAGCAGCTCACAGTTGCCAGATACGCAGTATTTT
CASSSQLPDTQYF
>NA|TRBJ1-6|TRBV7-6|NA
TGTGCCAGCAGCGACGCGGCAGGGCCCAGGGGATCCCTCCACTTT
CASSDAAGPRGSLHF
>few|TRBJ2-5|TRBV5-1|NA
TGCGCCAGCAGCTTGGGACAGCAAGAGACCCAGTACTTC
CASSLGQQETQYF
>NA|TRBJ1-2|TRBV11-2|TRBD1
TGTGCCAGCAGCCCCCCGATCGCCTCAGGGGGTAAAAACTATGGCTACACCTTC
CASSPPIASGGKNYGYTF
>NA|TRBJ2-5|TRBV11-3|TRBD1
TGTGCCAGCAGCTCCACGACAGGGGGCGGAGAGACCCAGTACTTC
CASSSTTGGGETQYF
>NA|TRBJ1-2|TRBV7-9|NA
TGTGCCAGCAGCTTAGCGGTCGGCTATGGCTACACCTTC
CASSLAVGYGYTF
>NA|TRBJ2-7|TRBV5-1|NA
TGCGCCAGCAGCTTCGGGTGGAGGTACGAGCAGTACTTC
CASSFGWRYEQYF
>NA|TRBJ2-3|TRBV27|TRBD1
TGTGCCTGCTCGAAGACAGGGCATCGATCAGATACGCAGTATTTT
CACSKTGHRSDTQYF